The clone carrying this TCR beta chain was observed many times. V lost 0 bases to trimming and J lost 4 bases; unmatched junction nucleotides: 6. The CDR3 spans 17 residues. Germline CDR1 reads SGHRS; CDR2 reads YFSETQ. The entry originates in a study of T cells in Graves' hyperthyroidism and ophthalmopathy. Study overall: Blood from the periphery was taken at initial diagnosis, before any treatment.

Absence of ophthalmopathy progression within 18 months defined stable Graves' hyperthyroidism. The CDR3 regions of TCR beta were amplified from RNA transcripts. First-round RT-PCR targeting the TCR CDR3 was performed with the HTBI primer set. TCRdb used MiXCR to reprocess the multiplex PCR reads, holding one entry per CDR3 protein. Of fewer than 650,000 distinct CDR3 sequences listed, 12% to 15% are singletons. The source is a woman between 35 and 50 years old with Graves' hyperthyroidism. This chain joins TRBV5-1 and TRBJ2-5, with TRBD2 matching over 13 bases. Input material: blood. The CDR3 DNA is TGCGCCAGCAGCTTGGCACTAGCGGGAGGGCCGCGAGAGACCCAGTACTTC. Its protein is CASSLALAGGPRETQYF. Full variable domain (missing parts from reference TRBV5-1 and TRBJ2-5): KAGVTQTPRYLIKTRGQQVTLSCSPISGHRSVSWYQQTPGQGLQFLFEYFSETQRNKGNFPGRFSGRQFSNSRSEMNVSTLELGDSALYLCASSLALAGGPRETQYFGPGTRLLVL.